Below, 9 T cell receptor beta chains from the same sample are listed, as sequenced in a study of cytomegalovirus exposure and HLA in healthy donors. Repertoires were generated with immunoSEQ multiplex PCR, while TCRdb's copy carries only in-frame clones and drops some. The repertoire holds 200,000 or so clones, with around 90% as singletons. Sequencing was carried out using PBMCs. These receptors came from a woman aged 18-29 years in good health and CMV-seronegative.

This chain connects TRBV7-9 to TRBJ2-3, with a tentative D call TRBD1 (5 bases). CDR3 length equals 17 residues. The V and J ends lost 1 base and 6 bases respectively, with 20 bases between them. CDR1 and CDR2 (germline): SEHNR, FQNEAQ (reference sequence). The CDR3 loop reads CASSLDRGRGVWDTQYF. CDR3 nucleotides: TGTGCCAGCAGCTTAGATAGGGGTAGAGGCGTCTGGGATACGCAGTATTTT. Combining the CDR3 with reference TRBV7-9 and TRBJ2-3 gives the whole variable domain DTGVSQNPRHKITKRGQNVTFRCDPISEHNRLYWYRQTLGQGPEFLTYFQNEAQLEKSRLLSDRFSAERPKGSFSTLEIQRTEQGDSAMYLCASSLDRGRGVWDTQYFGPGTRLTVL.

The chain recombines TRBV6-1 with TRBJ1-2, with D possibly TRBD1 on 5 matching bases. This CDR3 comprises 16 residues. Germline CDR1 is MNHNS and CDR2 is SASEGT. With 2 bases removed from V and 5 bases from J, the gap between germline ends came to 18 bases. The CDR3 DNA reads TGTGCCAGCAGTGAATCGGTTACCGGGTCAGGGTATGGCTACACCTTC. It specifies CASSESVTGSGYGYTF.

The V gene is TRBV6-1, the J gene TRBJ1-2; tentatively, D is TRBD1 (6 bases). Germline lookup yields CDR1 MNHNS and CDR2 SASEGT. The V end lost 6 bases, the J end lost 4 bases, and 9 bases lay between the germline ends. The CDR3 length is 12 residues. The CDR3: CASRAGAYGYTF. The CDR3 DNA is TGTGCCAGCAGGGCGGGGGCCTATGGCTACACCTTC.

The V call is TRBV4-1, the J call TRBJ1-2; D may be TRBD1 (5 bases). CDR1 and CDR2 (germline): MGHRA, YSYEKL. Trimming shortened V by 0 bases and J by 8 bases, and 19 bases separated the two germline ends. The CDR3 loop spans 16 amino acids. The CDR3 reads CASSQDPETGVRGYTF. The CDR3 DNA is TGCGCCAGCAGCCAAGATCCCGAGACGGGGGTCCGGGGCTACACCTTC.

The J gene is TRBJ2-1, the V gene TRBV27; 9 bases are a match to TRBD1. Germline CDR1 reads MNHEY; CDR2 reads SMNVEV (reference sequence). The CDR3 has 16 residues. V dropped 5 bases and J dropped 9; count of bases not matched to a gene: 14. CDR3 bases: TGTGCCAGCAGTCCGAGCTACAGGGGGCGCCTGGGTGAGCAGTTCTTC. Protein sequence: CASSPSYRGRLGEQFF.

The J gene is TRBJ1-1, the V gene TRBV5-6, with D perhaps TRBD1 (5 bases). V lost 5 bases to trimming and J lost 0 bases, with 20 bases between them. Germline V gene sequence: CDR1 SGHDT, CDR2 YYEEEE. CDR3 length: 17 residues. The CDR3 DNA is TGTGCCAGCAGGGGGGGGAATCAAGGGTTGGTGAACACTGAAGCTTTCTTT. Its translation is CASRGGNQGLVNTEAFF.

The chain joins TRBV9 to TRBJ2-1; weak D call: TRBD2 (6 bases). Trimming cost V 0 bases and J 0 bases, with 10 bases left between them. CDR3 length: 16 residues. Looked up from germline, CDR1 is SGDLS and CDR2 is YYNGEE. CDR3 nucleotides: TGTGCCAGCAGCGTAGGCGGACTAAGCTCCTACAATGAGCAGTTCTTC. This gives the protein CASSVGGLSSYNEQFF.

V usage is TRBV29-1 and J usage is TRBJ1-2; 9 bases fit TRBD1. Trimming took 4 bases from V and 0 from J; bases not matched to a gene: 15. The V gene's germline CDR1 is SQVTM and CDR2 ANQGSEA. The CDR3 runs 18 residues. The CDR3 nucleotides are TGCAGCGTTGCAAGGCGATGGGGGACAGGGTCTTCTAACTATGGCTACACCTTC. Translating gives CSVARRWGTGSSNYGYTF.

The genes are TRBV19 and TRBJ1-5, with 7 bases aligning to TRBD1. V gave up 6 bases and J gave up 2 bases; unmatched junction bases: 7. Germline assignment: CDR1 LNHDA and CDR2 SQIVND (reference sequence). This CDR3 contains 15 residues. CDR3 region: CASSLQGIGNQPQHF. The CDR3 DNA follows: TGTGCCAGTAGCTTACAGGGGATAGGCAATCAGCCCCAGCATTTT.